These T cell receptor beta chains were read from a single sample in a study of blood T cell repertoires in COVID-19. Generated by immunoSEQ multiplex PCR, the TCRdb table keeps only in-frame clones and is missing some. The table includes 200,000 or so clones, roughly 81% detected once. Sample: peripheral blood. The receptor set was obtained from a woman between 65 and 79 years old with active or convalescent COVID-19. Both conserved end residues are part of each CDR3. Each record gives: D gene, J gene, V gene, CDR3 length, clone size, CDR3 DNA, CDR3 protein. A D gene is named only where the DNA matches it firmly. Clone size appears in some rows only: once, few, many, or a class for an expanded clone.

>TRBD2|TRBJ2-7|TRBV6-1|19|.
TGTGCCAGCAGTGAAGCGGGTCCCCCTCTAGCGGGGGATTCCTACGAGCAGTACTTC
CASSEAGPPLAGDSYEQYF
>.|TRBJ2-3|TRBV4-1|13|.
TGCGCCAGCAGCCAATCACAGGCATTGGTGCAGTATTTT
CASSQSQALVQYF
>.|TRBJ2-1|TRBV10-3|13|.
TGTGCCATCAGTGCTAAGGTCGGGATTGAGCAGTTCTTC
CAISAKVGIEQFF
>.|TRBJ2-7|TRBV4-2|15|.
TGTGCCAGCAGCCAAGAGCCGGTGAACCCCTACGAGCAGTACTTC
CASSQEPVNPYEQYF
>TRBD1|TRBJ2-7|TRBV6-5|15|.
TGTGCCAGCAGTTCGATCGACAGGGGGCAGTACGAGCAGTACTTC
CASSSIDRGQYEQYF
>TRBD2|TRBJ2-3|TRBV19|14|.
TGTGCCAGTAGTGCTAGCGGGAGCACAGATACGCAGTATTTT
CASSASGSTDTQYF
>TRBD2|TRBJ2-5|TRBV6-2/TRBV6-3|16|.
TGTGCCAGCAGTTATCTAGCGGGAGGAGTGGAAGAGACCCAGTACTTC
CASSYLAGGVEETQYF
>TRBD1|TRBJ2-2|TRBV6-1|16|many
TGTGCCAGCAGTGAAAGGGTACAGGGGGGCACCGGGGAGCTGTTTTTT
CASSERVQGGTGELFF
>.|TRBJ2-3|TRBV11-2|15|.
TGTGCCAGCAGCTTCCTCCAGGGGCCGGTTAATACGCAGTATTTT
CASSFLQGPVNTQYF
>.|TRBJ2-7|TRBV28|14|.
TGTGCCACCCACGGGGGTACCGGCTCCTACGAGCAGTACTTC
CATHGGTGSYEQYF
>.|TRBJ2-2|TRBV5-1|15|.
TGCGCCAGCAGCTTGGTGGGGGCAGAGACCGGGGAGCTGTTTTTT
CASSLVGAETGELFF
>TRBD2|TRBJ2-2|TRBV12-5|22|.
TGTGCTAGTGGTTCGCTACCCCCCTGGACTAGCGGGAGACATTCGAACACCGGGGAGCTGTTTTTT
CASGSLPPWTSGRHSNTGELFF
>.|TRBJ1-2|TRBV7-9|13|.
TGTGCCAGCAGCGGCAGGGTTCGGAATGGCTACACCTTC
CASSGRVRNGYTF
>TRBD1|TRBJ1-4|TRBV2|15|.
TGTGCCAGCAGTTACGGACAGGGAAGAAATGAAAAACTGTTTTTT
CASSYGQGRNEKLFF
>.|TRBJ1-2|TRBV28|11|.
TGTGCCAGCAGTCTTAACTATGGCTACACCTTC
CASSLNYGYTF
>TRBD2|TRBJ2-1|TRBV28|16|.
TGTGCCAGCCAGGAGGAAAGAGCGGGAGGGCCGGGTGAGCAGTTCTTC
CASQEERAGGPGEQFF
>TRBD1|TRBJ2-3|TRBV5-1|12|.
TGCGCCAGCAGCGACAGGGGATATACGCAGTATTTT
CASSDRGYTQYF
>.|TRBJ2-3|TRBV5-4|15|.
TGTGCCTTCGAGGGAAGCGGAGGGCCCACAGATACGCAGTATTTT
CAFEGSGGPTDTQYF
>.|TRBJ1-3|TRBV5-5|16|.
TGTGCCAGCAGCCGAGCCCTACAGGGAACTGGAAACACCATATATTTT
CASSRALQGTGNTIYF
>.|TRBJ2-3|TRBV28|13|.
TGTGCCAGCACAGGGGGGAGCACAGATACGCAGTATTTT
CASTGGSTDTQYF
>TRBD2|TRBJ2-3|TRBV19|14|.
TGTGCCAGTAGTTCTAGCGGCTACACAGATACGCAGTATTTT
CASSSSGYTDTQYF
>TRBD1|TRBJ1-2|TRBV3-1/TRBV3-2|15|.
TGTGCCAGCAGCCGGTCGGACAGGCCTAACTATGGCTACACCTTC
CASSRSDRPNYGYTF
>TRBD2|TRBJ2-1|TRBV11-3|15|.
TGTGCCAGCAGCCTCGACAGCGGGAGTAGCAATGAGCAGTTCTTC
CASSLDSGSSNEQFF
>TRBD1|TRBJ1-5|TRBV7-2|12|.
TGTGCCAGCAGCCCACAGGGGGTCGCCCAGCATTTT
CASSPQGVAQHF
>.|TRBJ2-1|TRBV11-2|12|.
TGTGCCAGCAGCTTAGCACTCGATGAGCAGTTCTTC
CASSLALDEQFF
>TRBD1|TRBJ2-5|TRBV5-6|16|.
TGTGCCAGCAGCCCGGGACAGGGGGGGTACCAAGAGACCCAGTACTTC
CASSPGQGGYQETQYF
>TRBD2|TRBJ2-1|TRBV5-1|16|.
TGCGCCAGCAGCCCACCTCAGGGACTAGCGGGAGAGGAGCAGTTCTTC
CASSPPQGLAGEEQFF
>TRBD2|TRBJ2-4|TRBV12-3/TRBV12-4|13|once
TGTGCCTCCTCTAAGGACCAGCGGGAGAGAGGGTACTTC
CASSKDQRERGYF
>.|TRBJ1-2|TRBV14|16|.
TGTGCCAGCAGCCAAGTATCTGGACAGACCAACTATGGCTACACCTTC
CASSQVSGQTNYGYTF
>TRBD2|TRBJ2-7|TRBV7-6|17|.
TGTGCCAGCAGCTTAGCGCCTCTAGCGGTCAGCTCCTACGAGCAGTACTTC
CASSLAPLAVSSYEQYF
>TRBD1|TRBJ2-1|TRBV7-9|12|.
TGTGCCAGCAGCCGACAGGGGGGTGAGCAGTTCTTC
CASSRQGGEQFF
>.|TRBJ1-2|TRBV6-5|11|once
TGTGCCAGCAGGGGCAACTATGGCTACACCTTC
CASRGNYGYTF
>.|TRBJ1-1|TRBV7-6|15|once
TGTGCCAGCAGCTTAGTGAGGGGGTTGAACACTGAAGCTTTCTTT
CASSLVRGLNTEAFF
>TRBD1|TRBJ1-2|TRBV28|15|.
TGTGCCAGCAGTACATCGCCAGGGGGGAACTATGGCTACACCTTC
CASSTSPGGNYGYTF